Each of the 27 T cell receptor beta chains below was sequenced from the same sample in a study of blood T cell repertoires in COVID-19. Produced via immunoSEQ multiplex PCR; TCRdb's table is partial and in-frame only. The sample has around 250,000 clones; over 80% are singletons. The sequencing input was peripheral blood. These receptors came from a woman aged 40 to 50 who had recovered from COVID-19.

V gene TRBV7-9 combines with J gene TRBJ1-1; D is unresolved. The CDR3 has 15 residues. Trimming removed 5 bases from V and 4 bases from J, with 17 bases in between. The germline V gene has CDR1 SEHNR and CDR2 FQNEAQ (reference sequence). CDR3 bases: TGTGCCAGCAGCCACCCCAGTGGGCTTGGCACTGAAGCTTTCTTT. Translating gives CASSHPSGLGTEAFF.

The chain combines TRBV7-2 with TRBJ1-6; D call uncertain. V dropped 0 bases and J dropped 5 bases, with 14 bases sitting between them. CDR1 is SGHTA and CDR2 is FQGNSA in the germline V gene. CDR3 size: 17 residues. In DNA form, the CDR3 reads TGTGCCAGCAGCTTAGCCGCGGGAGGGTATGATAATTCACCCCTCCACTTT. Its protein product is CASSLAAGGYDNSPLHF.

This clone was counted once. The gene calls are TRBV21-1 and TRBJ2-3; the table calls TRBD2, which could not be checked here. TRBV21-1 is a recognized pseudogene. The CDR3 spans 15 residues. The CDR3 DNA sequence: TGTGCCAGCACAAAACGGGGGGGCCGGACAGATACGCAGTATTTT. It codes for CASTKRGGRTDTQYF.

The chain employs TRBV5-6 and TRBJ1-1; D possibly corresponds to TRBD1 (6 bases). CDR1 SGHDT and CDR2 YYEEEE come from the germline V gene. The CDR3 is made up of 16 amino acids. V was pared by 4 bases and J by 1 base, with 17 bases between. The CDR3 loop reads CASSALRGYRNTEAFF. DNA of the CDR3: TGTGCCAGCAGCGCGTTGAGGGGGTACAGGAACACTGAAGCTTTCTTT. The variable domain in full, completed from reference TRBV5-6 and TRBJ1-1, reads DAGVTQSPTHLIKTRGQQVTLRCSPKSGHDTVSWYQQALGQGPQFIFQYYEEEERQRGNFPDRFSGHQFPNYSSELNVNALLLGDSALYLCASSALRGYRNTEAFFGQGTRLTVV.

DNA of the CDR3: TGTGCCAGCTCACCGTTGGGGCAAGAAGAGACCCAGTACTTC. Amino acids: CASSPLGQEETQYF. This chain connects TRBV18 to TRBJ2-5; D is possibly TRBD1 (5 bases). V was clipped by 3 bases and J by 3 bases, with 11 bases between them. Looked up from germline, CDR1 is KGHSH and CDR2 is LQKENI. The CDR3 length is 14 residues.

The chain combines TRBV7-9 with TRBJ1-2, with TRBD1 matching over 7 bases. In germline, CDR1 is SEHNR, CDR2 FQNEAQ (reference sequence). The CDR3 covers 15 residues. V dropped 1 base and J dropped 2; count of bases not matched to a gene: 4. CDR3 nucleotides: TGTGCCAGCAGCTTAGGCTCGGGACAGAACTATGGCTACACCTTC. It yields the protein CASSLGSGQNYGYTF.

V is TRBV5-1 and J is TRBJ1-2; 8 nucleotides line up with TRBD1. This CDR3 has 15 amino acids. With V trimmed by 3 bases and J by 5 bases, 9 bases remained unmatched. Germline loops: CDR1 SGHRS, CDR2 YFSETQ. CDR3 nucleotide sequence: TGCGCCAGCAGCTCGGCGACAGGGGAGGTGTATGGCTACACCTTC. Translation: CASSSATGEVYGYTF. Full variable domain (rest looked up from reference TRBV5-1 and TRBJ1-2): KAGVTQTPRYLIKTRGQQVTLSCSPISGHRSVSWYQQTPGQGLQFLFEYFSETQRNKGNFPGRFSGRQFSNSRSEMNVSTLELGDSALYLCASSSATGEVYGYTFGSGTRLTVV.

This chain uses TRBV28 with TRBJ2-1; TRBD2 might be the D (6 bases). The V gene's germline CDR1 is MDHEN and CDR2 SYDVKM. V shed 6 bases and J shed 6 bases, with 15 bases lying between them. CDR3 length equals 14 residues. The CDR3 DNA reads as TGTGCCAGCAGCGGCGGGGCCCGCGGCAATGAGCAGTTCTTC. Translated, it gives CASSGGARGNEQFF.

The rearrangement links TRBV3-1 (or the pseudogene TRBV3-2) to TRBJ2-7; 8 bases fit TRBD2. Germline assignment: CDR1 LGHDT and CDR2 YNNKEL (reference sequence). The CDR3 consists of 17 residues. V dropped 1 base and J dropped 3; count of bases not matched to a gene: 11. This chain's CDR3 is CASSQGGGLGHGYEQYF. CDR3 nucleotides: TGTGCCAGCAGCCAAGGGGGGGGACTAGGACACGGCTACGAGCAGTACTTC.

This clone was counted once. The chain couples TRBV5-1 to TRBJ2-1; TRBD1 agrees at 9 bases. Looked up from germline, CDR1 is SGHRS and CDR2 is YFSETQ. This CDR3 has 15 amino acids. The V gene end was trimmed by 4 bases and the J gene end by 1 base; junction bases not matched to a gene: 3. CDR3 coding DNA: TGCGCCAGCAGCAGGGACAGGGTATCCTACAATGAGCAGTTCTTC. Its translation is CASSRDRVSYNEQFF.

V and J are TRBV19 and TRBJ1-2; TRBD1 matches at 7 bases. The germline V gene encodes CDR1 LNHDA and CDR2 SQIVND (reference sequence). CDR3 size: 15 residues. V trimming: 9 bases; J trimming: 3 bases; junction bases outside the gene matches: 13. CDR3 sequence (DNA): TGTGCCAGCAGGAACAGGGGAAGTTCTGACTATGGCTACACCTTC. Encoded protein: CASRNRGSSDYGYTF.

The chain uses TRBV2 and TRBJ1-1, with D uncertain. Germline CDR1 is SNHLY and CDR2 is FYNNEI. This CDR3 contains 13 residues. V lost 7 bases and J lost 5, with 14 bases in between. CDR3 nucleotide sequence: TGTGCCAGCAATTGGTACCGGGAGACTGAAGCTTTCTTT. Protein: CASNWYRETEAFF.

The chain links TRBV7-2 to TRBJ1-1; D not certain. Germline V gene sequence: CDR1 SGHTA, CDR2 FQGNSA. V gave up 2 bases and J gave up 1 base, with 14 bases separating them. CDR3 length: 16 residues. CDR3 in amino acids: CASSLIRAITNTEAFF. Here the CDR3 DNA reads TGTGCCAGCAGCTTAATCCGTGCGATCACGAACACTGAAGCTTTCTTT.

This chain links TRBV9 with TRBJ2-7; weak D call: TRBD1 (6 bases). CDR1 and CDR2 (germline): SGDLS, YYNGEE. Trimming took off 4 bases at V and 5 bases at J, with 19 bases between the two ends. This CDR3 has 15 amino acids. The CDR3 region has the DNA TGTGCCAGCAGCAGTCAGAGTGGGGGCTTAGACGAGCAGTACTTC. This translates into CASSSQSGGLDEQYF.

In its sample, this clone was seen a few times. The V call is TRBV7-2, the J call TRBJ2-3, with a tentative D call TRBD2 (6 bases). The CDR3 runs 15 residues. Trimming left V 5 bases short and J 1 base short, with 13 bases between. From germline, CDR1 is SGHTA and CDR2 FQGNSA. Here the CDR3 reads CASSPEGVRTDTQYF. In nucleotides, the CDR3 is TGTGCCAGCAGCCCGGAGGGTGTCCGCACAGATACGCAGTATTTT.

DNA for the CDR3: TGTGCCAGCAGTTATGACAGAGCAAACACTGAAGCTTTCTTT. Translated: CASSYDRANTEAFF. V is TRBV6-6 and J is TRBJ1-1; possibly TRBD1 for D (5 bases). CDR3 length: 14 residues. Trimming removed 3 bases at V and 2 bases at J, with 10 bases between. CDR1 and CDR2 from the germline V gene are MNHNY and SVGAGI (reference sequence).

CDR3 in DNA: TGCGCCAGCAGCCTGCTGGGACAGAATGAAAAACTGTTTTTT. Translation gives CASSLLGQNEKLFF. The chain uses TRBV5-1 and TRBJ1-4; 7 bases fit TRBD1. The length of the CDR3 is 14 residues. The germline gives CDR1 SGHRS, CDR2 YFSETQ. The V and J ends lost 4 bases and 5 bases, in that order; junction bases with no gene match: 5.

This clone was recorded only once. The chain links TRBV11-3 to TRBJ2-3; 11 nucleotides agree with TRBD2. Looked up from germline, CDR1 is SGHNT and CDR2 is YENEEA. V lost 1 base to trimming and J lost 6 bases; unmatched junction nucleotides: 12. This CDR3 spans 18 amino acids. The CDR3 here is CASSLGLGSGGVGDTQYF. In nucleotides, the CDR3 is TGTGCCAGCAGCTTAGGTCTGGGTAGCGGGGGGGTCGGGGATACGCAGTATTTT.

The chain couples TRBV21-1 to TRBJ1-1; the D segment call TRBD1 is taken from the table without a DNA check. TRBV21-1 is listed as a pseudogene. This CDR3 has 16 residues. The CDR3 DNA is TGTGCCAGCAGCAAATTCAGGGGGTTGGCGGACACTGAAGCTTTCTTT. It codes for CASSKFRGLADTEAFF.

As DNA, the CDR3 is TGTGCCATAGGGACAGGGGTTGGGAGCACAGATACGCAGTATTTT. Protein product: CAIGTGVGSTDTQYF. This chain uses TRBV27 with TRBJ2-3; TRBD1 matches 10 bases. Germline CDR1 MNHEY, CDR2 SMNVEV (reference sequence). This CDR3 is built from 15 residues. Unmatched junction bases numbered 7, after V lost 10 bases and J lost 0 bases.

The V gene is TRBV2, the J gene TRBJ2-7; TRBD2 matches at 7 bases. Germline V gene lookup returns CDR1 SNHLY and CDR2 FYNNEI. Trimming removed 6 bases from V and 3 bases from J; junction bases left unmatched: 5. This CDR3 is 13 amino acids long. CDR3 nucleotide sequence: TGTGCCAGCAGGGGGGACTATCTCTACGAGCAGTACTTC. Translation: CASRGDYLYEQYF.

Only one count was recorded for this clone. The chain is built from TRBV18 and TRBJ1-1; D ambiguous. The CDR3 has 13 amino acids. Germline-derived CDR1 and CDR2 are KGHSH and LQKENI. The ends were cut back, 3 bases at V and 1 base at J, with 6 bases in the middle. CDR3 residues: CASSPTRNTEAFF. The CDR3, as DNA: TGTGCCAGCTCACCTACAAGGAACACTGAAGCTTTCTTT. Supplemented by reference TRBV18 and TRBJ1-1, the full variable domain reads NAGVMQNPRHLVRRRGQEARLRCSPMKGHSHVYWYRQLPEEGLKFMVYLQKENIIDESGMPKERFSAEFPKEGPSILRIQQVVRGDSAAYFCASSPTRNTEAFFGQGTRLTVV.

The J gene is TRBJ2-1, the V gene TRBV6-5; possibly TRBD1 for D (6 bases). Germline CDR1 and CDR2: MNHEY and SVGAGI. The CDR3 loop spans 14 amino acids. V lost 7 bases and J 1 base, leaving 11 bases between the germline ends. DNA for the CDR3: TGTGCCAGCAACGACAGGAGTTCCTACAATGAGCAGTTCTTC. Its translation is CASNDRSSYNEQFF.

V is TRBV28 and J is TRBJ1-4; no clear D. The germline V and J ends were trimmed by 2 bases and 2 bases, with 9 bases remaining between them. Looked up from germline, CDR1 is MDHEN and CDR2 is SYDVKM. The CDR3 covers 15 residues. CDR3 in amino acids: CASSLHTVTNEKLFF. The DNA for the CDR3 is TGTGCCAGCAGTTTACATACGGTGACTAATGAAAAACTGTTTTTT.

This sequence joins TRBV4-2 and TRBJ1-1; 8 bases line up with TRBD1. The germline V gene encodes CDR1 LGHNA and CDR2 YNFKEQ. The CDR3 sequence is 15 residues long. V shed 0 bases and J 5 bases; nucleotides not matched to a gene: 5. CDR3: CASSQEWQGATEAFF. DNA of the CDR3: TGTGCCAGCAGCCAAGAATGGCAGGGGGCAACTGAAGCTTTCTTT.

The CDR3 spells CASTLGGAGNTIYF. CDR3 in DNA: TGTGCCAGCACCTTAGGGGGGGCTGGAAACACCATATATTTT. This chain links TRBV6-5 with TRBJ1-3; TRBD1 is a possible D gene (6 bases). The germline V gene encodes CDR1 MNHEY and CDR2 SVGAGI. The CDR3 is made up of 14 amino acids. The ends were cut back, 7 bases at V and 2 bases at J, with 12 bases in the middle.

The chain uses TRBV15 and TRBJ1-2; TRBD1 agrees at 7 bases. Germline assignment: CDR1 LNHNV and CDR2 YYDKDF (reference sequence). The J segment lost 3 bases and the V segment lost 1 base, leaving 8 bases of the junction unmatched. The CDR3 is 16 amino acids. CDR3: CATSRGTTGLHYGYTF. The CDR3 DNA is TGTGCCACCAGCAGAGGTACGACAGGGTTACACTATGGCTACACCTTC.